The 11 T cell receptor beta chains below all came from one sample that was sequenced in a study of T cell responses to AZD1222 COVID-19 vaccine. Generated by immunoSEQ multiplex PCR, the TCRdb table keeps only in-frame clones and is missing some. The sample lists 100,000 to 140,000 clones, approximately 90% seen once, with 20% to 25% in the top ten. The source was peripheral blood, collected on day 0 of AZD1222 vaccination. Source of these receptors: an adult in good health.

This clone appeared once. V and J are TRBV12-3 or TRBV12-4 and TRBJ1-1; perhaps TRBD1 as D (5 bases). The CDR3 is 13 amino acids. The V and J ends lost 2 bases and 6 bases respectively, with 10 bases between them. As DNA, the CDR3 is TGTGCCAGCAGTTTAATATCGGGGGCTGAAGCTTTCTTT. This codes for CASSLISGAEAFF.

This chain links TRBV28 with TRBJ1-2, with TRBD1 as a possible D gene (5 bases). With 4 bases removed from V and 1 base from J, the gap between germline ends came to 13 bases. Germline V gives CDR1 MDHEN, CDR2 SYDVKM. There are 15 residues in the CDR3. The CDR3 loop is CASSYGATYNYGYTF. Here the CDR3 DNA reads TGTGCCAGCAGTTATGGGGCAACTTATAACTATGGCTACACCTTC.

This clone occurred once. The chain links TRBV7-2 to TRBJ2-1; TRBD1 might be the D (6 bases). The CDR3 covers 13 residues. Germline V lookup: CDR1 SGHTA, CDR2 FQGNSA. The V end was cut by 5 bases, the J end by 12 bases, with 17 bases between. The CDR3, as DNA: TGTGCCAGCAGCCCCCCCGGACAGCCCTCGCAGTTCTTC. Translating gives CASSPPGQPSQFF. Supplemented by reference TRBV7-2 and TRBJ2-1, the full variable domain reads GAGVSQSPSNKVTEKGKDVELRCDPISGHTALYWYRQSLGQGLEFLIYFQGNSAPDKSGLPSDRFSAERTGGSVSTLTIQRTQQEDSAVYLCASSPPGQPSQFFGPGTRLTVL.

This sequence joins TRBV15 and TRBJ2-7, with TRBD2 matching 8 bases. V gave up 0 bases and J gave up 12 bases; unmatched junction bases: 16. This CDR3 spans 16 amino acids. Germline CDR1 is LNHNV and CDR2 is YYDKDF (reference sequence). CDR3 sequence reads: CATSRDSSAVAGSWYF. The CDR3 DNA is TGTGCCACCAGCAGAGATTCTTCCGCGGTAGCGGGGAGTTGGTACTTC.

The J gene is TRBJ2-7, the V gene TRBV6-5, with a tentative D call TRBD2 (5 bases). With 8 bases removed from V and 0 bases from J, the gap between germline ends came to 14 bases. The CDR3 extends over 14 amino acids. Looked up from germline, CDR1 is MNHEY and CDR2 is SVGAGI. CDR3 loop: CASSAGASSYEQYF. In DNA, the CDR3 is TGTGCCAGCTCTGCGGGTGCAAGCTCCTACGAGCAGTACTTC.

This clone was counted a single time. The gene calls are TRBV5-1 and TRBJ1-2; the D is unclear. Between the trimmed V and J ends, which lost 4 bases and 4 bases, there was a span of 14 bases. The CDR3 covers 14 residues. Germline assignment: CDR1 SGHRS and CDR2 YFSETQ. This CDR3 reads CASSPGGRSYGYTF. CDR3 DNA: TGCGCCAGCAGCCCCGGCGGCAGAAGCTATGGCTACACCTTC.

The genes are TRBV5-1 and TRBJ2-7; TRBD2 matches 8 bases. V lost 2 bases to trimming and J lost 5 bases; unmatched junction nucleotides: 9. This CDR3 is 15 amino acids long. Germline V gene data show CDR1 as SGHRS and CDR2 as YFSETQ. The CDR3 loop reads CASSFRTSPNDEQYF. CDR3 DNA: TGCGCCAGCAGCTTCCGGACTAGCCCGAACGACGAGCAGTACTTC. Supplemented by reference TRBV5-1 and TRBJ2-7, the full variable domain reads KAGVTQTPRYLIKTRGQQVTLSCSPISGHRSVSWYQQTPGQGLQFLFEYFSETQRNKGNFPGRFSGRQFSNSRSEMNVSTLELGDSALYLCASSFRTSPNDEQYFGPGTRLTVT.

The chain carries TRBV19 and TRBJ2-6, with D possibly called TRBD1 or TRBD2 (6 bases each). This CDR3 comprises 17 residues. Germline V lookup: CDR1 LNHDA, CDR2 SQIVND (reference sequence). V lost 11 bases to trimming and J lost 2 bases, with 22 bases between them. The CDR3 here is CASGGRGRVAGANVLTF. The CDR3 bases are TGTGCCTCCGGGGGCAGGGGCAGGGTGGCTGGGGCCAACGTCCTGACTTTC.

V gene TRBV7-5 combines with J gene TRBJ2-7. TRBV7-5 is a listed pseudogene. CDR3 length equals 17 residues. This chain's CDR3 is CARSLRLERGRRFKQYF. The CDR3 nucleotides are TGTGCCAGAAGCCTCCGTTTGGAGAGGGGGAGGCGGTTTAAGCAGTACTTC.

The chain employs TRBV4-3 and TRBJ2-3, with TRBD2 matching 10 bases. The length of the CDR3 is 17 residues. Germline CDR1 is LGHNA and CDR2 is YSLEER. V lost 3 bases, J lost 2 bases, and 8 bases stayed unmatched. This CDR3 is CASSQDLAGGYTDTQYF. The CDR3 coding sequence is TGCGCCAGCAGCCAGGATTTAGCGGGGGGATACACAGATACGCAGTATTTT.

DNA for the CDR3: TGTGCCAGCAGATTCGGGCAAGGAGAGACCCAGTACTTC. It translates to CASRFGQGETQYF. The rearrangement uses TRBV6-6 and TRBJ2-5, with D uncertain. CDR1 MNHNY and CDR2 SVGAGI come from the germline V gene (reference sequence). The CDR3 covers 13 residues. V dropped 6 bases and J dropped 4 bases, with 12 bases sitting between them.